The 30 T cell receptor beta chains presented below share a single source sample, sequenced in a study of blood T cell repertoires in COVID-19. The table came from immunoSEQ multiplex PCR; TCRdb's copy has only in-frame clones and leaves some out. Seen here are about 270,000 clones, roughly nine tenths observed once, and the top ten hold approximately 12%. The specimen sequenced was peripheral blood. The receptor source for this set is a woman under 40 with COVID-19, enrolled during active disease.

The V call is TRBV18, the J call TRBJ2-7; 11 positions match TRBD1. Germline V gives CDR1 KGHSH, CDR2 LQKENI. Trimming at V came to 2 bases and at J to 2 bases, leaving 2 bases not matched to a gene. The CDR3 loop spans 15 amino acids. The CDR3 region has the DNA TGTGCCAGCTCACCAGGACAGGGGGCAACCTACGAGCAGTACTTC. Its translation: CASSPGQGATYEQYF.

CDR3: CASMQGMNTEAFF. The CDR3 nucleotides are TGTGCCAGTATGCAGGGTATGAACACTGAAGCTTTCTTT. J is TRBJ1-1 and V is TRBV19; D is possibly TRBD1 (5 bases). CDR1 is LNHDA and CDR2 is SQIVND in the germline V gene (reference sequence). The ends were cut back, 7 bases at V and 0 bases at J, with 9 bases in the middle. The CDR3 contains 13 residues.

The V call is TRBV9, the J call TRBJ1-6, with 7 nucleotides matching TRBD1. V shed 0 bases, J shed 14 bases, and the junction held 11 bases outside the gene matches. The CDR3 is made up of 15 amino acids. Looked up from germline, CDR1 is SGDLS and CDR2 is YYNGEE. The CDR3 DNA sequence: TGTGCCAGCAGCGTAGATCAGGGGGATTATGGTACCCTCCACTTT. It yields the protein CASSVDQGDYGTLHF.

This clone was detected only a few times. The genes are TRBV24-1 and TRBJ2-7, with D tentatively TRBD2 (6 bases). The CDR3 loop spans 14 amino acids. From germline, CDR1 is KGHDR and CDR2 SFDVKD. The V and J ends lost 5 bases and 2 bases respectively, with 12 bases between them. The CDR3 spells CATSGSGGTYEQYF. The CDR3 nucleotides read TGTGCCACCAGTGGGAGTGGGGGGACCTACGAGCAGTACTTC.

This sequence joins TRBV5-1 and TRBJ2-1; 11 bases line up with TRBD2. V shed 4 bases, J shed 8 bases, and the junction held 14 bases outside the gene matches. Germline values: CDR1 SGHRS, CDR2 YFSETQ. The CDR3 runs to 17 residues. CDR3 loop: CASSPKGRLAGYDEQFF. The CDR3 nucleotides read TGCGCCAGCAGCCCCAAGGGAAGACTAGCGGGATATGATGAGCAGTTCTTC.

This rearrangement joins TRBV10-3 to TRBJ1-1; TRBD1 matches 10 bases. The CDR3 sequence is 17 residues long. Unmatched junction bases numbered 12, after V lost 3 bases and J lost 5 bases. The germline V gene encodes CDR1 ENHRY and CDR2 SYGVKD. CDR3 DNA: TGTGCCATCAGTGAAACATGGGACAGGGGAGGGAGGACTGAAGCTTTCTTT. Translating it yields CAISETWDRGGRTEAFF.

The chain joins TRBV19 to TRBJ1-5; tentatively, D is TRBD1 (6 bases). CDR3 size: 18 residues. Per the germline V gene, CDR1 is LNHDA and CDR2 is SQIVND (reference sequence). V was cut by 5 bases and J by 0 bases, with 20 bases left in between. CDR3 bases: TGTGCCAGTAGTCGAGGGCAACAGGGCCCTTATAGCAATCAGCCCCAGCATTTT. It yields the protein CASSRGQQGPYSNQPQHF. Complete variable domain (other parts from reference TRBV19 and TRBJ1-5): DGGITQSPKYLFRKEGQNVTLSCEQNLNHDAMYWYRQDPGQGLRLIYYSQIVNDFQKGDIAEGYSVSREKKESFPLTVTSAQKNPTAFYLCASSRGQQGPYSNQPQHFGDGTRLSIL.

The J gene is TRBJ2-2, the V gene TRBV5-1; D perhaps matches TRBD1 (6 bases). Looked up from germline, CDR1 is SGHRS and CDR2 is YFSETQ. Trimming shortened V by 5 bases and J by 4 bases, and 15 bases separated the two germline ends. CDR3 length: 15 residues. CDR3 bases: TGCGCCAGCAGACCCCCCCAGGGGAGCACCGGGGAGCTGTTTTTT. It codes for CASRPPQGSTGELFF.

The gene calls are TRBV10-3 and TRBJ1-5; D might be TRBD1 (5 bases). Per the germline V gene, CDR1 is ENHRY and CDR2 is SYGVKD. The length of the CDR3 is 13 residues. V dropped 6 bases and J dropped 0 bases, with 6 bases sitting between them. In DNA form, the CDR3 reads TGTGCCATCAGACAGGATAGCAATCAGCCCCAGCATTTT. It specifies CAIRQDSNQPQHF.

The chain uses TRBV12-3 or TRBV12-4 and TRBJ2-3; D unresolved. V lost 6 bases and J 5 bases, leaving 12 bases between the germline ends. CDR3 length equals 13 residues. This chain's CDR3 is CASSRVQVDTQYF. CDR3 DNA: TGTGCCAGCAGCCGAGTCCAAGTAGATACGCAGTATTTT.

The sample holds one count of this clone. This chain connects TRBV19 to TRBJ1-2, with TRBD1 matching over 8 bases. The CDR3 is made up of 14 amino acids. From germline, CDR1 is LNHDA and CDR2 SQIVND (reference sequence). V lost 0 bases, J lost 7 bases, and 4 bases stayed unmatched. The CDR3, as DNA: TGTGCCAGTAGTATAGAGACAGGGGACGGTGGCTACACCTTC. Translated, it gives CASSIETGDGGYTF.

The chain joins TRBV15 to TRBJ1-5; tentative D call: TRBD1 (6 bases). CDR3 length equals 16 residues. Germline CDR1 and CDR2: LNHNV and YYDKDF (reference sequence). V gave up 4 bases and J gave up 7 bases, with 20 bases separating them. The CDR3 DNA sequence: TGTGCCACCAGCACAGGTTTTGGGGGCGAAGGGCAGCCCCAGCATTTT. Translating it yields CATSTGFGGEGQPQHF. The whole variable domain, filled in from reference TRBV15 and TRBJ1-5, reads DAMVIQNPRYQVTQFGKPVTLSCSQTLNHNVMYWYQQKSSQAPKLLFHYYDKDFNNEADTPDNFQSRRPNTSFCFLDIRSPGLGDTAMYLCATSTGFGGEGQPQHFGDGTRLSIL.

This clone was counted a few times. CDR3 region: CASSWGQGEGYGYTF. Written as DNA, the CDR3 is TGTGCCAGCAGCTGGGGACAGGGAGAGGGCTATGGCTACACCTTC. The chain uses TRBV7-2 and TRBJ1-2; 9 bases line up with TRBD1. The CDR3 is made up of 15 amino acids. Germline V gives CDR1 SGHTA, CDR2 FQGNSA. V lost 4 bases to trimming and J lost 4 bases; unmatched junction nucleotides: 7.

The gene calls are TRBV7-9 and TRBJ2-1; 7 bases fit TRBD2. The V segment lost 0 bases and the J segment 7 bases; nucleotides outside the gene matches: 6. CDR1 and CDR2 (germline): SEHNR, FQNEAQ (reference sequence). This CDR3 contains 15 residues. CDR3 region: CASSLARAGVNEQFF. CDR3 bases: TGTGCCAGCAGCTTAGCGCGCGCGGGGGTAAATGAGCAGTTCTTC. The entire variable domain, with the rest obtained from reference TRBV7-9 and TRBJ2-1, is as follows: DTGVSQNPRHKITKRGQNVTFRCDPISEHNRLYWYRQTLGQGPEFLTYFQNEAQLEKSRLLSDRFSAERPKGSFSTLEIQRTEQGDSAMYLCASSLARAGVNEQFFGPGTRLTVL.

The rearrangement joins TRBV15 to TRBJ1-4; 8 bases map to TRBD1. The CDR3 sequence is 16 residues long. Per germline, CDR1 LNHNV and CDR2 YYDKDF (reference sequence). V dropped 0 bases and J dropped 4; count of bases not matched to a gene: 4. The chain's CDR3 is CATSRDRDRLNEKLFF. The CDR3 region has the DNA TGTGCCACCAGCAGAGATCGGGACAGGCTTAATGAAAAACTGTTTTTT. The entire variable domain, with the rest obtained from reference TRBV15 and TRBJ1-4, is as follows: DAMVIQNPRYQVTQFGKPVTLSCSQTLNHNVMYWYQQKSSQAPKLLFHYYDKDFNNEADTPDNFQSRRPNTSFCFLDIRSPGLGDTAMYLCATSRDRDRLNEKLFFGSGTQLSVL.

The V call is TRBV5-1, the J call TRBJ2-1; D perhaps matches TRBD1 (6 bases). The CDR3 is 13 residues long. V was shortened by 4 bases and J by 3 bases, with 8 bases between the two germline ends. Germline V gene data show CDR1 as SGHRS and CDR2 as YFSETQ. The CDR3 sequence is CASSGGHYNEQFF. The CDR3 DNA reads TGCGCCAGCAGCGGGGGCCACTACAATGAGCAGTTCTTC.

The chain combines TRBV5-4 with TRBJ1-2; 7 bases fit TRBD1. V was pared by 5 bases and J by 3 bases, with 13 bases of the junction left unmatched. The germline V gene has CDR1 SGHNT and CDR2 YYREEE (reference sequence). This CDR3 region has 16 residues. The chain's CDR3 is CASSPPPGQRDYGYTF. The CDR3 nucleotides are TGTGCCAGCAGTCCCCCCCCGGGACAGCGGGACTATGGCTACACCTTC.

The sample holds one count of this clone. The chain carries TRBV19 and TRBJ2-7, with 10 bases fitting TRBD1. CDR1 and CDR2 from the germline V gene are LNHDA and SQIVND (reference sequence). V lost 3 bases and J lost 4; bases outside the gene matches: 6. The CDR3 extends over 15 amino acids. CDR3 in DNA: TGTGCCAGTAGTATCGGGACAGGGGAAAATTACGAGCAGTACTTC. Translation: CASSIGTGENYEQYF. The full variable domain, completed using reference TRBV19 and TRBJ2-7, is DGGITQSPKYLFRKEGQNVTLSCEQNLNHDAMYWYRQDPGQGLRLIYYSQIVNDFQKGDIAEGYSVSREKKESFPLTVTSAQKNPTAFYLCASSIGTGENYEQYFGPGTRLTVT.

Only one count was recorded for this clone. This chain joins TRBV5-1 and TRBJ1-3; 8 positions agree with TRBD1. Germline CDR1 reads SGHRS; CDR2 reads YFSETQ. V was clipped by 2 bases and J by 3 bases; unmatched bases: 4. This CDR3 spans 15 amino acids. The CDR3 bases are TGCGCCAGCAGCTTCGGCAGGGGGCTTGGAAACACCATATATTTT. Translation gives CASSFGRGLGNTIYF.

The gene calls are TRBV6-5 and TRBJ1-5; D might be TRBD1 (5 bases). Germline V lookup: CDR1 MNHEY, CDR2 SVGAGI. The CDR3 is 15 residues long. The V and J ends lost 4 bases and 5 bases respectively, with 15 bases between them. CDR3 region: CASSSTTASDQPQHF. The CDR3 coding sequence is TGTGCCAGCAGTTCCACGACAGCCTCTGATCAGCCCCAGCATTTT.

The chain employs TRBV5-1 and TRBJ2-3; tentatively, D is TRBD1 (6 bases). This CDR3 has 17 amino acids. Trimming took 0 bases from V and 0 from J, leaving 14 bases between them. Germline-derived CDR1 and CDR2 are SGHRS and YFSETQ. The CDR3 protein is CASSLAGTRSSTDTQYF. Here the CDR3 DNA reads TGCGCCAGCAGCTTGGCTGGGACAAGATCTAGCACAGATACGCAGTATTTT.

This sequence joins TRBV19 and TRBJ1-1; D ambiguous. Germline-derived CDR1 and CDR2 are LNHDA and SQIVND (reference sequence). The CDR3 runs to 15 residues. The germline V and J ends were trimmed by 4 bases and 4 bases, with 16 bases remaining between them. The CDR3 DNA sequence: TGTGCCAGTAGTAAACACACTAAAAGGCGCACTGAAGCTTTCTTT. It specifies CASSKHTKRRTEAFF.

CDR3 in DNA: TGTGCCATAAGATCAGGGGGCTTATTCTTC. It specifies CAIRSGGLFF. The J gene is TRBJ2-1, the V gene TRBV24-1; 8 nucleotides agree with TRBD1. CDR1 is KGHDR, CDR2 SFDVKD, per germline. J was trimmed by 16 bases and V by 11 bases; bases with no gene match: 9. The CDR3 contains 10 residues.

This clone was seen only a few times. The V and J genes are TRBV28 and TRBJ1-4; D gene uncertain. Deletions cut 2 bases from V and 0 bases from J, with 4 bases between. CDR3 length: 14 amino acids. The germline gives CDR1 MDHEN, CDR2 SYDVKM. The CDR3 is CASSLQTTNEKLFF. CDR3 bases: TGTGCCAGCAGTTTACAGACAACTAATGAAAAACTGTTTTTT. Looking up the rest from reference TRBV28 and TRBJ1-4 gives the full variable domain: DVKVTQSSRYLVKRTGEKVFLECVQDMDHENMFWYRQDPGLGLRLIYFSYDVKMKEKGDIPEGYSVSREKKERFSLILESASTNQTSMYLCASSLQTTNEKLFFGSGTQLSVL.

V and J are TRBV6-5 and TRBJ2-6; no reliable D call. This CDR3 has 15 residues. Trimming cost V 11 bases and J 0 bases, with 14 bases left between them. The germline V gene encodes CDR1 MNHEY and CDR2 SVGAGI. CDR3 amino acids: CAAALLTSGANVLTF. DNA for the CDR3: TGTGCCGCCGCACTACTGACCTCTGGGGCCAACGTCCTGACTTTC.

The J gene is TRBJ2-7, the V gene TRBV11-2, with TRBD1 matching 10 bases. The germline CDR1 and CDR2 sequences are SGHAT and FQNNGV. Trimming cost V 4 bases and J 7 bases; bases outside gene matches: 10. The CDR3 runs to 15 residues. The CDR3 nucleotides read TGTGCCAGCAGCTACAGTTGGGGACAGGGGTGGGAGCAGTACTTC. It translates to CASSYSWGQGWEQYF. The complete variable domain, with remaining parts taken from reference TRBV11-2 and TRBJ2-7, reads EAGVAQSPRYKIIEKRQSVAFWCNPISGHATLYWYQQILGQGPKLLIQFQNNGVVDDSQLPKDRFSAERLKGVDSTLKIQPAKLEDSAVYLCASSYSWGQGWEQYFGPGTRLTVT.

This chain connects TRBV2 to TRBJ2-5, with 8 positions matching TRBD1. V shed 10 bases, J shed 4 bases, and the junction held 14 bases outside the gene matches. This CDR3 has 15 amino acids. Per germline, CDR1 SNHLY and CDR2 FYNNEI. The CDR3 DNA is TGTGCCATACGGACCGGACAGGGCCTGGGAGAGACCCAGTACTTC. It is translated as CAIRTGQGLGETQYF.

V gene TRBV3-1 (or the pseudogene TRBV3-2) combines with J gene TRBJ2-3; 9 positions agree with TRBD1. With V trimmed by 5 bases and J by 3 bases, 15 bases remained unmatched. The V gene's germline CDR1 is LGHDT and CDR2 YNNKEL (reference sequence). The CDR3 spans 18 residues. CDR3 amino acids: CASSDSNRGRLGTDTQYF. Here the CDR3 DNA reads TGTGCCAGCAGCGATTCCAACAGGGGGCGTTTGGGGACAGATACGCAGTATTTT.

As to this clone: One end of the junction is discordant with germline, which a read error may explain. Other DNA sequences from this sample encode an identical CDR3 as well. This sequence joins TRBV5-4 and TRBJ1-6; maybe TRBD1 (6 bases). Germline values: CDR1 SGHNT, CDR2 YYREEE (reference sequence). This CDR3 is built from 14 residues. The CDR3 loop reads CASSFDRSLSPLHF. The CDR3 nucleotides are TGCGCCAGCAGCTTCGACAGGAGTCTGTCACCCCTCCACTTT.

The V gene is TRBV4-1, the J gene TRBJ2-5; 7 positions agree with TRBD2. J was trimmed by 4 bases and V by 0 bases; bases with no gene match: 8. Germline CDR1 is MGHRA and CDR2 is YSYEKL. The CDR3 totals 16 residues. CDR3 region: CASSQERRERGETQYF. CDR3 nucleotides: TGCGCCAGCAGCCAAGAGAGAAGGGAGCGGGGAGAGACCCAGTACTTC.